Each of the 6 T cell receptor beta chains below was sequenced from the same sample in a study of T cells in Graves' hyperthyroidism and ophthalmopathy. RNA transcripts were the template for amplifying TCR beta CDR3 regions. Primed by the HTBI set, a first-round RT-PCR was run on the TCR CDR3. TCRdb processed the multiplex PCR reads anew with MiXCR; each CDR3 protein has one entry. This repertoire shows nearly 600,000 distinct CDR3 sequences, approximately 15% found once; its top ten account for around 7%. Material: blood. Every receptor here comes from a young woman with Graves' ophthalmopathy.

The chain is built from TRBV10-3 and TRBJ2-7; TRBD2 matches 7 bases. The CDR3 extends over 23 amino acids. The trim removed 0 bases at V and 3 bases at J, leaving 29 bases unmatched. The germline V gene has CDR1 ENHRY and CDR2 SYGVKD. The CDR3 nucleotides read TGTGCCATCAGTGAGTCGGGGGGGGGGGGGGACCAGTTACTTCGGCGGGATCACTACGAGCAGTACTTC. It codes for CAISESGGGGDQLLRRDHYEQYF.

In nucleotides, the CDR3 is TGTGCCAGCAGCGTAGCCTTGGATACGCAGTATTTT. Its translation: CASSVALDTQYF. J is TRBJ2-3 and V is TRBV9; D is uncertain. In germline, CDR1 is SGDLS, CDR2 YYNGEE. The CDR3 extends over 12 amino acids. The germline V and J ends were trimmed by 0 bases and 6 bases, with 5 bases remaining between them.

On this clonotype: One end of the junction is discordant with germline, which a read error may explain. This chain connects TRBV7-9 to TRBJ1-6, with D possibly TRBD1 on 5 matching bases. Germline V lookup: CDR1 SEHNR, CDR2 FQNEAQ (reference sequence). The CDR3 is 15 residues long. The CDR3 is CASSLGQIYNSPLYF. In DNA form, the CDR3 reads TGTGCCAGCAGCTTAGGACAGATCTATAATTCACCCCTCTACTTT.

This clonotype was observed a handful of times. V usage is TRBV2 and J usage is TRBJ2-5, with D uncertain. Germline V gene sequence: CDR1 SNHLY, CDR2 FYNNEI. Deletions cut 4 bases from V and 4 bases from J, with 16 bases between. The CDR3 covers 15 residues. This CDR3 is CASSGLSNFLETQYF. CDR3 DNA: TGTGCCAGCAGTGGACTTAGCAACTTCCTAGAGACCCAGTACTTC.

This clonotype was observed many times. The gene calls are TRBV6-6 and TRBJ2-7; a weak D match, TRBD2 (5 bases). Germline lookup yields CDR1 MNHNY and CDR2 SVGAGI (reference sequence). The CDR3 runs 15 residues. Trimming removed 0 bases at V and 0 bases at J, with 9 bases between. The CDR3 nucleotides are TGTGCCAGCAGTTACTCCCCGGGAAGCTCCTACGAGCAGTACTTC. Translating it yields CASSYSPGSSYEQYF.

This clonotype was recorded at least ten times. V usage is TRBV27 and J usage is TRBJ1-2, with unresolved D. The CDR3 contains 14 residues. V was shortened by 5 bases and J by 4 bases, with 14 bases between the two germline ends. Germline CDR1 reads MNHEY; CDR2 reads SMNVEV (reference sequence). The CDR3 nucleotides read TGTGCCAGCAGTCCCCGACTGGGGTTCTATGGCTACACCTTC. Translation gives CASSPRLGFYGYTF.